The following is a T cell receptor beta chain sequence with its context. These data come from a study of T cell responses to AZD1222 COVID-19 vaccine. The CDR3 has 17 residues. Clones were sequenced by immunoSEQ multiplex PCR, and TCRdb holds only the in-frame ones, with some missing. The data contain some 99,000 clones, roughly 86% of them singletons. This receptor was obtained from an adult who received the AZD1222 COVID-19 vaccine. This sample comprised peripheral blood, obtained 28 days after the second AZD1222 dose. V usage is TRBV21-1 and J usage is TRBJ1-5. TRBV21-1 is classified as a pseudogene. This chain's CDR3 is CASSKLPGMGVNQPQHF. CDR3 DNA: TGTGCCAGCAGCAAACTCCCAGGGATGGGGGTGAATCAGCCCCAGCATTTT.